What follows are 26 T cell receptor beta chains derived from one specimen sequenced in a study of early T cells in non-severe SARS-CoV-2 infection. Via MiXCR, TCRdb re-called the 5' RACE reads, giving one row per CDR3 protein. The table records 70,000 to 85,000 distinct CDR3 sequences, 9.5% to 13% of them present only once. Specimen: whole blood. Source of these receptors: an adult who was a healthcare worker with PCR-confirmed SARS-CoV-2 infection or an uninfected control (not recorded which).

In this sample, this clonotype turned up many times. This sequence joins TRBV24-1 and TRBJ2-1, with TRBD1 matching over 8 bases. CDR3 length equals 15 residues. J was trimmed by 2 bases and V by 5 bases; bases with no gene match: 4. Germline values: CDR1 KGHDR, CDR2 SFDVKD. Written as DNA, the CDR3 is TGTGCCACCAGTGGCCGGGACAGGACCTACAATGAGCAGTTCTTC. Translation gives CATSGRDRTYNEQFF.

A few counts support this clonotype. The V call is TRBV28, the J call TRBJ2-1, with D perhaps matching TRBD1 (5 bases). The CDR3 is made up of 15 amino acids. V was trimmed by 5 bases and J by 0 bases, leaving 11 bases between them. The germline V gene encodes CDR1 MDHEN and CDR2 SYDVKM. CDR3 in amino acids: CASSAPGISYNEQFF. The CDR3 DNA sequence: TGTGCCAGCAGTGCCCCAGGGATCTCCTACAATGAGCAGTTCTTC.

This clonotype was seen many times. The CDR3 spells CASAKMGPQETQYF. As DNA, the CDR3 is TGTGCCAGCGCCAAGATGGGGCCACAAGAGACCCAGTACTTC. J is TRBJ2-5 and V is TRBV12-3 or TRBV12-4, with D perhaps matching TRBD1 (5 bases). This CDR3 is built from 14 residues. Trimming took 8 bases from V and 2 from J, leaving 15 bases between them.

The chain carries TRBV28 and TRBJ1-1; no clear D. Trimming took 5 bases from V and 8 from J, leaving 12 bases between them. The CDR3 has 12 residues. The germline CDR1 and CDR2 sequences are MDHEN and SYDVKM. In nucleotides, the CDR3 is TGTGCCAGCAGTGAACTACAGAGGGAAGCTTTCTTT. Translating gives CASSELQREAFF.

This clonotype was picked up many times. The chain combines TRBV5-4 with TRBJ2-7; D is possibly TRBD2 (6 bases). The germline V gene encodes CDR1 SGHNT and CDR2 YYREEE (reference sequence). This CDR3 has 15 residues. The V end was cut by 1 base, the J end by 4 bases, with 15 bases between. CDR3 amino acids: CASSLTPGAAYEQYF. The CDR3 coding sequence is TGTGCCAGCAGCTTGACCCCGGGAGCTGCTTACGAGCAGTACTTC.

This clonotype was found a few times. Here the CDR3 DNA reads TGTGCCAGCAGTTTAGCGTCGACACTAGCTTTCTTT. It codes for CASSLASTLAFF. The chain employs TRBV12-3 or TRBV12-4 and TRBJ1-1; no definite D call. The CDR3 contains 12 residues. V lost 0 bases to trimming and J lost 10 bases, with 9 bases between them.

This clonotype was detected only a few times. As DNA, the CDR3 is TGTGCCAGCAGTTCCCGACTAGCGGGAGGGGCGGATACGCAGTATTTT. Amino acid sequence: CASSSRLAGGADTQYF. J is TRBJ2-3 and V is TRBV27; 14 bases agree with TRBD2. Germline CDR1 is MNHEY and CDR2 is SMNVEV (reference sequence). The V segment lost 4 bases and the J segment 6 bases; nucleotides outside the gene matches: 6. This CDR3 comprises 16 residues.

This clonotype was seen a few times. V and J are TRBV9 and TRBJ2-7; 8 bases fit TRBD1. This CDR3 is 15 amino acids long. Germline-derived CDR1 and CDR2 are SGDLS and YYNGEE. V dropped 3 bases and J dropped 1; count of bases not matched to a gene: 6. The CDR3 region is CASSARDRFSYEQYF. Written as DNA, the CDR3 is TGTGCCAGCAGCGCCCGGGACAGGTTTTCCTACGAGCAGTACTTC.

This clonotype has more than one count but fewer than ten. The rearrangement uses TRBV29-1 and TRBJ1-2; possibly TRBD1 for D (5 bases). Germline CDR1 SQVTM, CDR2 ANQGSEA. Trimming left V 3 bases short and J 4 bases short, with 9 bases between. This CDR3 region has 12 residues. This chain's CDR3 is CSVESQGYGYTF. The CDR3 DNA is TGCAGCGTTGAGAGCCAGGGCTATGGCTACACCTTC. Full variable domain (remainder filled in from reference TRBV29-1 and TRBJ1-2): SAVISQKPSRDICQRGTSLTIQCQVDSQVTMMFWYRQQPGQSLTLIATANQGSEATYESGFVIDKFPISRPNLTFSTLTVSNMSPEDSSIYLCSVESQGYGYTFGSGTRLTVV.

This clonotype was observed a handful of times. The chain has TRBV28 and TRBJ2-3; TRBD2 might be the D (6 bases). V gave up 7 bases and J gave up 5 bases, with 13 bases separating them. The CDR3 covers 13 residues. The germline gives CDR1 MDHEN, CDR2 SYDVKM. The CDR3 protein is CASTLGGQDTQYF. CDR3 bases: TGTGCCAGCACTCTAGGAGGGCAAGATACGCAGTATTTT.

The rearrangement uses TRBV18 and TRBJ2-1; D call uncertain. Looked up from germline, CDR1 is KGHSH and CDR2 is LQKENI. The V end lost 3 bases, the J end lost 5 bases, and 14 bases lay between the germline ends. The CDR3 is 15 residues long. The CDR3 sequence: CASSPNAPRDNEQFF. DNA of the CDR3: TGTGCCAGCTCACCGAACGCCCCCCGGGACAATGAGCAGTTCTTC. Looking up the rest from reference TRBV18 and TRBJ2-1 gives the full variable domain: NAGVMQNPRHLVRRRGQEARLRCSPMKGHSHVYWYRQLPEEGLKFMVYLQKENIIDESGMPKERFSAEFPKEGPSILRIQQVVRGDSAAYFCASSPNAPRDNEQFFGPGTRLTVL.

The rearrangement uses TRBV7-8 and TRBJ2-7; 9 nucleotides line up with TRBD2. The ends lost 2 bases at V and 1 base at J; junction bases unmatched: 0. CDR1 is SGHVS and CDR2 is FQNEAQ in the germline V gene. CDR3 size: 14 residues. CDR3 nucleotides: TGTGCCAGCAGCTTACTAGCGGGATCCTACGAGCAGTACTTC. Its translation is CASSLLAGSYEQYF.

This clonotype was recorded many times. This chain joins TRBV21-1 and TRBJ2-3; TRBD1, the table's D call, lacks a check against the DNA. TRBV21-1 constitutes a pseudogene. The CDR3 runs 14 residues. The CDR3 loop reads CASTPSCGTDTQYF. CDR3 in DNA: TGTGCCAGCACCCCTAGCTGCGGCACAGATACGCAGTATTTT.

This clonotype has ten or more counts. The chain couples TRBV5-8 to TRBJ1-1; TRBD1 aligns across 7 bases. V shed 4 bases and J 1 base; nucleotides not matched to a gene: 7. This CDR3 has 15 amino acids. Germline CDR1 reads SGHTS; CDR2 reads YDEGEE. CDR3 sequence (DNA): TGTGCCAGCAGCCTGACAGGGCTTCGGAACACTGAAGCTTTCTTT. As protein: CASSLTGLRNTEAFF.

A few counts support this clonotype. The chain combines TRBV9 with TRBJ2-7; 10 bases map to TRBD1. The germline V gene encodes CDR1 SGDLS and CDR2 YYNGEE. V was pared by 3 bases and J by 6 bases, with 9 bases of the junction left unmatched. The CDR3 has 15 amino acids. The CDR3: CASSAITGTGAEQYF. CDR3 sequence (DNA): TGTGCCAGCAGCGCCATTACGGGGACAGGGGCCGAGCAGTACTTC.

This clonotype was seen repeatedly, ten times or more. This chain links TRBV19 with TRBJ2-1; TRBD1 aligns across 7 bases. J gave up 2 bases and V 6 bases, and 7 bases lay outside the gene matches. CDR1 is LNHDA and CDR2 is SQIVND in the germline V gene (reference sequence). CDR3 length: 15 amino acids. The CDR3 loop is CASRMDRSTYNEQFF. As DNA, the CDR3 is TGTGCCAGTAGGATGGACAGGTCAACCTACAATGAGCAGTTCTTC.

This clonotype occurred a few times. CDR3 DNA sequence: TGTGCCAGCAGCTTTTGGGCCGGGACCGCTAACACCGGGGAGCTGTTTTTT. Encoded protein: CASSFWAGTANTGELFF. This rearrangement joins TRBV7-3 to TRBJ2-2; D tentatively fits TRBD1 or TRBD2 (5 bases each). Germline V CDR1 and CDR2: SGHTA, FQGTGA. This CDR3 has 17 residues. Trimming took 3 bases from V and 2 from J, leaving 16 bases between them.

This clonotype was detected a few times. As DNA, the CDR3 is TGTGCCAGCAGCTTAGCCCTTACCTACGAGCAGTACTTC. Its protein is CASSLALTYEQYF. V and J are TRBV11-2 and TRBJ2-7, with unresolved D. From germline, CDR1 is SGHAT and CDR2 FQNNGV. The CDR3 runs 13 residues. Trimming pared 1 base from V and 2 bases from J, leaving 6 bases between. Combining the CDR3 with reference TRBV11-2 and TRBJ2-7 gives the whole variable domain EAGVAQSPRYKIIEKRQSVAFWCNPISGHATLYWYQQILGQGPKLLIQFQNNGVVDDSQLPKDRFSAERLKGVDSTLKIQPAKLEDSAVYLCASSLALTYEQYFGPGTRLTVT.

The chain combines TRBV3-1 with TRBJ2-2; 7 bases agree with TRBD2. CDR1 is LGHDT, CDR2 YNNKEL, per germline (reference sequence). With 4 bases clipped from V and 4 bases from J, the junction kept 12 bases outside the gene matches. CDR3 length: 17 amino acids. In DNA, the CDR3 is TGTGCCAGCAGCCCTAAGTCCCTACTAGCGAGCACCGGGGAGCTGTTTTTT. It is translated as CASSPKSLLASTGELFF. The variable domain in full, with the rest retrieved from reference TRBV3-1 and TRBJ2-2, is DTAVSQTPKYLVTQMGNDKSIKCEQNLGHDTMYWYKQDSKKFLKIMFSYNNKELIINETVPNRFSPKSPDKAHLNLHINSLELGDSAVYFCASSPKSLLASTGELFFGEGSRLTVL.

This clonotype was observed a handful of times. The CDR3 bases are TGTGCCAGCAGCTTGGGCCACAACTATGGCTACACCTTC. As protein: CASSLGHNYGYTF. The gene calls are TRBV7-8 and TRBJ1-2; D remains ambiguous. Germline V gene data show CDR1 as SGHVS and CDR2 as FQNEAQ. This CDR3 is 13 amino acids long. V lost 3 bases, J lost 2 bases, and 7 bases lay in between.

This clonotype appeared many times. The chain recombines TRBV5-4 with TRBJ2-5; 9 nucleotides match TRBD2. Unmatched junction bases numbered 9, after V lost 7 bases and J lost 5 bases. Germline V gives CDR1 SGHNT, CDR2 YYREEE (reference sequence). The CDR3 loop spans 14 amino acids. Here the CDR3 reads CASRGAGGPETQYF. The CDR3 DNA sequence: TGTGCCAGCCGGGGGGCGGGAGGGCCGGAGACCCAGTACTTC.

This clonotype was seen repeatedly, ten times or more. The chain has TRBV2 and TRBJ2-1, with 8 bases lining up with TRBD2. Unmatched junction bases numbered 10, after V lost 7 bases and J lost 8 bases. CDR3 length equals 14 residues. The germline gives CDR1 SNHLY, CDR2 FYNNEI. The CDR3 DNA reads as TGTGCCAGCAATCGAGCGGGAGAGAAGGATGAGCAGTTCTTC. Translation: CASNRAGEKDEQFF.

The chain carries TRBV28 and TRBJ1-1, with 9 bases fitting TRBD1. The CDR3 contains 14 residues. Trimming at V came to 6 bases and at J to 6 bases, leaving 8 bases not matched to a gene. Germline assignment: CDR1 MDHEN and CDR2 SYDVKM. The CDR3 DNA follows: TGTGCCAGCAGCTCGGGACAGGGAAGTTCTGAAGCTTTCTTT. It specifies CASSSGQGSSEAFF. The variable domain in full, completed from reference TRBV28 and TRBJ1-1, reads DVKVTQSSRYLVKRTGEKVFLECVQDMDHENMFWYRQDPGLGLRLIYFSYDVKMKEKGDIPEGYSVSREKKERFSLILESASTNQTSMYLCASSSGQGSSEAFFGQGTRLTVV.

At least ten counts were recorded for this clonotype. The chain links TRBV19 to TRBJ2-3, with D hard to call. The CDR3 sequence is 14 residues long. Trimming stripped 5 bases from V and 7 bases from J, with 16 bases between. The germline gives CDR1 LNHDA, CDR2 SQIVND (reference sequence). DNA for the CDR3: TGTGCCAGTAGTTCCGTTCACAAAATCAATACGCAGTATTTT. Its translation: CASSSVHKINTQYF.

Many counts were recorded for this clonotype. The rearrangement uses TRBV7-9 and TRBJ1-2; the D gene is possibly TRBD1 (5 bases). CDR1 SEHNR and CDR2 FQNEAQ come from the germline V gene (reference sequence). This CDR3 is built from 14 residues. The ends were cut back, 0 bases at V and 5 bases at J, with 10 bases in the middle. The CDR3 reads CASSLAGAEYGYTF. The CDR3 nucleotides read TGTGCCAGCAGCTTAGCCGGGGCAGAATATGGCTACACCTTC.

This chain links TRBV6-4 with TRBJ2-7, with D unresolved. V shed 6 bases and J shed 2 bases, with 8 bases lying between them. There are 12 residues in the CDR3. From germline, CDR1 is MRHNA and CDR2 SNTAGT. The CDR3 loop reads CASSSRTYEQYF. The CDR3 coding sequence is TGTGCCAGCAGCAGCAGGACCTACGAGCAGTACTTC.